Listed below are T cell receptor beta chains from one sample, sequenced in a study of identical twins. Using its own MiXCR run on the 5' RACE reads, TCRdb lists one record per CDR3 protein. The table has fewer than 550,000 distinct CDR3 sequences, 13% to 15% seen once. The same sample was also studied in work on yellow fever vaccine responses in identical twins.

Input material: CD4+ T cells sorted from blood. These receptors originate from a woman aged 18-35 years in good health. CDR3s leave out the opening cysteine and the closing phenylalanine or tryptophan.

V,J,CDR3
TRBV9,TRBJ2-1,ASSAEGAGEQF
TRBV15,TRBJ1-5,ATSVTGTGLSNQPQH
TRBV5-1,TRBJ2-3,ASSLLGIRADTQY
TRBV2,TRBJ2-5,ASSEVGVRQETQY
TRBV3-1,TRBJ1-1,ASSQGTGGWDTEAF
TRBV9,TRBJ1-4,ASSVTGDNEKLF
TRBV15,TRBJ2-3,ATSRGLAGGNTDTQY
TRBV7-6,TRBJ2-2,ASSGDRDGSGELF
TRBV20-1,TRBJ2-3,SARDDRTDTQY
TRBV19,TRBJ2-4,ASSIPSFPVDVRNIQY
TRBV28,TRBJ2-3,ASSLGLAGAGDTQY
TRBV7-2,TRBJ2-1,ASSPQAGAFYEQF
TRBV4-1,TRBJ1-1,ASSRMGQTNTEAF
TRBV11-2,TRBJ1-1,ASSQRPPNTEAF
TRBV12-3/TRBV12-4,TRBJ2-1,ASSWTGTYEQF
TRBV29-1,TRBJ1-1,SVLALAQNTEAF
TRBV7-8,TRBJ1-6,ASSPTAVNNSPLH
TRBV7-9,TRBJ1-2,ASSRRQGTNYGYT
TRBV5-1,TRBJ2-2,ASSSEIYTGELF
TRBV18,TRBJ2-1,ASSLSGNSNEQF
TRBV29-1,TRBJ2-3,SGGIWPHTDTQY
TRBV28,TRBJ2-2,ASSQFKNRDRGRSGELF
TRBV4-1,TRBJ2-5,ASSQALAGRETQY
TRBV3-1,TRBJ2-1,ASSLGTSREQF
TRBV19,TRBJ2-3,ASRNGQGGADTQY
TRBV7-9,TRBJ2-3,ATRRREVTDTQY
TRBV11-3,TRBJ1-1,ASSLTGPNTEAF
TRBV6-5,TRBJ1-2,ASFRGYYT
TRBV7-6,TRBJ2-2,ASSLARGGELF
TRBV11-2,TRBJ1-1,ASSPGSREYTEAF
TRBV7-2,TRBJ1-6,ASSLATGLNSPLH
TRBV6-1,TRBJ2-3,ASFVGLRTQY